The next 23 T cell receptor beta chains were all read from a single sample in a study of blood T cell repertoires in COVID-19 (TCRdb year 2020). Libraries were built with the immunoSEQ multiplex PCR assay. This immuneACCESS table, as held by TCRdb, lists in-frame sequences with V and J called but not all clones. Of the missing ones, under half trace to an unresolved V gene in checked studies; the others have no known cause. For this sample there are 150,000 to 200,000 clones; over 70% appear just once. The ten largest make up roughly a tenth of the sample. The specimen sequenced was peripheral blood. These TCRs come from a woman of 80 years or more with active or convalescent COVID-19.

The CDR3 sequence: CASSWDRLYGAGYTF. DNA for the CDR3: TGTGCCAGCAGCTGGGACAGACTCTACGGTGCTGGCTACACCTTC. The chain links TRBV5-6 to TRBJ1-2; 7 bases match TRBD1. Germline CDR1 SGHDT, CDR2 YYEEEE. J was trimmed by 7 bases and V by 3 bases; bases with no gene match: 12. CDR3 length: 15 amino acids.

Here the CDR3 reads CASSEIWAGRTGTLVNSPLHF. The CDR3 DNA is TGTGCCAGCAGTGAAATTTGGGCCGGACGGACAGGGACGCTCGTAAATTCACCCCTCCACTTT. V gene TRBV6-1 combines with J gene TRBJ1-6; TRBD1 agrees at 8 bases. The V and J ends lost 2 bases and 7 bases, in that order; junction bases with no gene match: 22. CDR3 size: 21 residues. Germline loops: CDR1 MNHNS, CDR2 SASEGT.

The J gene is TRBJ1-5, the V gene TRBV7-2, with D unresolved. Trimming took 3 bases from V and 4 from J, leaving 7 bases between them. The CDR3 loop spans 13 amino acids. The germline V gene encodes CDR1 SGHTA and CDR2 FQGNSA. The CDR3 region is CASSFSRNQPQHF. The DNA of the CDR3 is TGTGCCAGCAGCTTCTCGAGGAATCAGCCCCAGCATTTT. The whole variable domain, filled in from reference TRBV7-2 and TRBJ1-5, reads GAGVSQSPSNKVTEKGKDVELRCDPISGHTALYWYRQSLGQGLEFLIYFQGNSAPDKSGLPSDRFSAERTGGSVSTLTIQRTQQEDSAVYLCASSFSRNQPQHFGDGTRLSIL.

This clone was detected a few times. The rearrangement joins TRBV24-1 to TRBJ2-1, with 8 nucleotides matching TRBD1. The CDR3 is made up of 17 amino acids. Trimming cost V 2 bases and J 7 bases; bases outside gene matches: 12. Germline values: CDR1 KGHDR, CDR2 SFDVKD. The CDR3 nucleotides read TGTGCCACCAGTGATTCTAGACAGGGGACGTATAGTAATGAGCAGTTCTTC. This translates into CATSDSRQGTYSNEQFF.

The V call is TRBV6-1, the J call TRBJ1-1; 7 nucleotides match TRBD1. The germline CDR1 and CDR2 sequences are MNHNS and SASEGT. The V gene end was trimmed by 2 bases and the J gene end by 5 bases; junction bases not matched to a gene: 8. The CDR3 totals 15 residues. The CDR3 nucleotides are TGTGCCAGCAGTGAACAGGGGGTCTCGGGTACTGAAGCTTTCTTT. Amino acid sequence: CASSEQGVSGTEAFF.

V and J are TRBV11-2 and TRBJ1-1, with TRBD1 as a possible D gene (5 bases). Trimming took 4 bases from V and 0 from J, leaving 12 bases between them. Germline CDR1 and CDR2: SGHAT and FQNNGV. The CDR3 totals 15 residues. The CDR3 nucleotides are TGTGCCAGCAGCTCCGTACTGACAGTGAACACTGAAGCTTTCTTT. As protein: CASSSVLTVNTEAFF.

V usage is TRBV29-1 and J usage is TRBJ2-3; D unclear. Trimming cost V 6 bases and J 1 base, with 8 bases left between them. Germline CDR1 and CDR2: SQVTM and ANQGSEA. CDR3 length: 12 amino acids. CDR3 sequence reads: CSVDIRTDTQYF. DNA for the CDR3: TGCAGCGTAGACATCCGCACAGATACGCAGTATTTT.

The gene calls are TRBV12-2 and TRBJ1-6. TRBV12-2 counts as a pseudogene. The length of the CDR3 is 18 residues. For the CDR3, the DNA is TGTGCAAGTCGCTTACGCCGCGCCCTGAGCTCCTATAATTCACCCCTCCACTTT. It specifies CASRLRRALSSYNSPLHF.

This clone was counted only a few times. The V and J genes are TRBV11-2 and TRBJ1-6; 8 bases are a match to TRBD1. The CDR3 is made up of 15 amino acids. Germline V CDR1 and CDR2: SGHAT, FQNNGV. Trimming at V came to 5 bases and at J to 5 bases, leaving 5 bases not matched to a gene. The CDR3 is CASSPQGANNSPLHF. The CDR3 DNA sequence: TGTGCCAGCAGCCCCCAGGGGGCCAATAATTCACCCCTCCACTTT.

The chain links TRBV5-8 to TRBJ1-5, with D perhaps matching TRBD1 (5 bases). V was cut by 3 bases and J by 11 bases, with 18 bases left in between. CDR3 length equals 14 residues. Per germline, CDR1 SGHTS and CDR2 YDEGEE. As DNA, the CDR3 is TGTGCCAGCAGCTCGACGATGACGGGGGAGGCCCAGCATTTT. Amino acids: CASSSTMTGEAQHF.

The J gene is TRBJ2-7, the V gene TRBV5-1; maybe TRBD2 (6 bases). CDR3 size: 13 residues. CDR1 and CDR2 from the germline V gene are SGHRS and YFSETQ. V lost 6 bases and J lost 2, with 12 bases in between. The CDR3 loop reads CASNSGSTYEQYF. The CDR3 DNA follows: TGCGCCAGCAATAGCGGAAGCACCTACGAGCAGTACTTC.

Written as DNA, the CDR3 is TGTGCCAGCACCCCCCAAAGTACAGTTAATTCACCCCTCCACTTT. Translation: CASTPQSTVNSPLHF. This chain links TRBV7-2 with TRBJ1-6; D unresolved. Trimming stripped 7 bases from V and 6 bases from J, with 16 bases between. Germline lookup yields CDR1 SGHTA and CDR2 FQGNSA. The CDR3 runs 15 residues. Together with reference TRBV7-2 and TRBJ1-6, the CDR3 gives the full variable domain: GAGVSQSPSNKVTEKGKDVELRCDPISGHTALYWYRQSLGQGLEFLIYFQGNSAPDKSGLPSDRFSAERTGGSVSTLTIQRTQQEDSAVYLCASTPQSTVNSPLHFGNGTRLTVT.

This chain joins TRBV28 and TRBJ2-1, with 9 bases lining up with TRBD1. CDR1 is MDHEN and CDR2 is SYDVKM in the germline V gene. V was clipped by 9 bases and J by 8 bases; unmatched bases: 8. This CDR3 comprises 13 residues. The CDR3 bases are TGTGCCAGTTGGACAGGGGATACCGATGAGCAGTTCTTC. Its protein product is CASWTGDTDEQFF.

The CDR3 protein is CASSQDKWAGSTDTQYF. DNA for the CDR3: TGCGCCAGCAGCCAAGATAAATGGGCGGGGAGTACAGATACGCAGTATTTT. J is TRBJ2-3 and V is TRBV4-3; weak D call: TRBD2 (6 bases). V shed 0 bases and J shed 3 bases, with 16 bases lying between them. The germline CDR1 and CDR2 sequences are LGHNA and YSLEER. There are 17 residues in the CDR3.

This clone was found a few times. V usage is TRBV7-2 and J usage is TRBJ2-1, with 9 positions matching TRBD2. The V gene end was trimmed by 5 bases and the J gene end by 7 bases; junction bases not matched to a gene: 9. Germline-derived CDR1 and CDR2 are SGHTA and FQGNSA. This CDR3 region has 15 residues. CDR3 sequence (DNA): TGTGCCAGCAGCATTAGCGGGGGAGCCGGTAATGAGCAGTTCTTC. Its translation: CASSISGGAGNEQFF.

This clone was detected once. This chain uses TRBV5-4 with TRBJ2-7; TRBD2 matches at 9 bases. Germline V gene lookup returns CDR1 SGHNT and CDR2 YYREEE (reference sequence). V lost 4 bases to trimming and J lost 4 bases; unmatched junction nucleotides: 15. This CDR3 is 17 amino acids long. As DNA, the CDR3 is TGTGCCAGCAGCACGCTTGCGGGGGGGCCCGGTGTTTACGAGCAGTACTTC. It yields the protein CASSTLAGGPGVYEQYF.

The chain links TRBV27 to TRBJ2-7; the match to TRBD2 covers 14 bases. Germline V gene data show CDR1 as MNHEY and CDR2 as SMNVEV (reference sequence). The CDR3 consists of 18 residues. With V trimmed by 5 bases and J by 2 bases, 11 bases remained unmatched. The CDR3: CASSGSGRGLAGAYEQYF. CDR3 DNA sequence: TGTGCCAGCAGTGGATCCGGAAGGGGACTAGCGGGGGCCTACGAGCAGTACTTC.

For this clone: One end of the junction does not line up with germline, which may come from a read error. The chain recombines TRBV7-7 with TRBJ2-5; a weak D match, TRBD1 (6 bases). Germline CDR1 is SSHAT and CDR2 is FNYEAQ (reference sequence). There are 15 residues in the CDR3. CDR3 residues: CASSSNPGQRETQYF. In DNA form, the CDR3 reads TGTGCTAGCAGCTCCAACCCGGGACAACGAGAGACCCAGTACTTC.

Here the CDR3 reads CASSYGIAGGSDTQYF. For the CDR3, the DNA is TGTGCCAGCAGTTACGGGATAGCGGGGGGGTCCGATACGCAGTATTTT. The J gene is TRBJ2-3, the V gene TRBV6-5; 11 nucleotides align to TRBD2. The germline V gene encodes CDR1 MNHEY and CDR2 SVGAGI. V dropped 2 bases and J dropped 6; count of bases not matched to a gene: 7. The CDR3 runs 16 residues.

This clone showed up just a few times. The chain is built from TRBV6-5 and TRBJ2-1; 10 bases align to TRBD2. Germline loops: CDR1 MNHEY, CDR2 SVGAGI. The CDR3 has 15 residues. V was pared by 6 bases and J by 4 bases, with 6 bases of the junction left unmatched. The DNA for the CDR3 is TGTGCCAGCAGACGAGTAGCGGGGGGTTACAATGAGCAGTTCTTC. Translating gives CASRRVAGGYNEQFF.

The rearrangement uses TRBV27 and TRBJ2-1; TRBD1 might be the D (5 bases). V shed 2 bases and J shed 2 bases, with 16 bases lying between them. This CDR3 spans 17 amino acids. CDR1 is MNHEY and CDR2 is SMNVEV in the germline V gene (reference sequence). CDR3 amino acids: CASSLSQGGRPYNEQFF. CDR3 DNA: TGTGCCAGCAGTTTAAGTCAGGGCGGCAGGCCCTACAATGAGCAGTTCTTC.

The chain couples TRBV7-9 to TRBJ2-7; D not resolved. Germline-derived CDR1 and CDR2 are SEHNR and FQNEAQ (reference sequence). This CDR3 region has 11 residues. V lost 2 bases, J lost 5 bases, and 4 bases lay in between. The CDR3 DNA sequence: TGTGCCAGCAGCTTACGTCACGAGCAGTACTTC. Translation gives CASSLRHEQYF.

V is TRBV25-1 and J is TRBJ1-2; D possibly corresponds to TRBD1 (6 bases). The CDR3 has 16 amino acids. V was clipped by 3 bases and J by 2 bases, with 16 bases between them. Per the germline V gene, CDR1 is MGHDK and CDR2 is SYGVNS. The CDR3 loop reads CASSDKQGPGNYGYTF. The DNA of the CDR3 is TGTGCCAGCAGTGATAAACAGGGCCCCGGCAACTATGGCTACACCTTC.